Listed here are 18 T cell receptor beta chains from one sample, sequenced in a study of regulatory T cells in long-lasting Graves disease. Through Arm-PCR of CDR3 regions and iRepertoire HTBI primers, TCR beta libraries were built. Each CDR3 protein gets one entry after TCRdb re-called the multiplex PCR reads with MiXCR. The sample carries 400,000 to 500,000 distinct CDR3 sequences, 15% to 20% recorded once. Time point defined: newly diagnosed GD, antithyroid drugs for less than 3 months. PBMC-extracted RNA yielded the TCR library. A further study also used this sample, focusing on T cells in Graves' hyperthyroidism and ophthalmopathy.

Specimen: peripheral blood mononuclear cells (PBMCs), collected at new diagnosis, from a patient treated with antithyroid drugs. The receptors shown here come from a woman aged 18-30 years with Graves disease.

This clonotype was recorded a few times. The chain joins TRBV6-1 to TRBJ2-7; D is possibly TRBD1 (6 bases). Germline V lookup: CDR1 MNHNS, CDR2 SASEGT. The CDR3 loop spans 14 amino acids. V lost 10 bases, J lost 0 bases, and 16 bases lay in between. CDR3 DNA sequence: TGTGCCAACAATGACAGGAGGAGCTCCTACGAGCAGTACTTC. Protein sequence: CANNDRRSSYEQYF.

Ten or more counts support this clonotype. This chain connects TRBV5-1 to TRBJ2-7; D may be TRBD1 or TRBD2 (5 bases each). V lost 2 bases and J lost 2, with 14 bases in between. CDR1 and CDR2 (germline): SGHRS, YFSETQ. The CDR3 has 15 amino acids. The CDR3 sequence: CASSLIRDAAYEQYF. CDR3 nucleotides: TGCGCCAGCAGCTTAATTCGGGACGCAGCCTACGAGCAGTACTTC.

This clonotype was detected ten times or more. This chain links TRBV7-2 with TRBJ2-7; possibly TRBD2 for D (5 bases). V was cut by 5 bases and J by 2 bases, with 16 bases left in between. Germline V gene data show CDR1 as SGHTA and CDR2 as FQGNSA. This CDR3 spans 15 amino acids. CDR3 sequence reads: CASSVMAGVAYEQYF. Here the CDR3 DNA reads TGTGCCAGCAGCGTAATGGCGGGTGTAGCCTACGAGCAGTACTTC.

This clonotype was counted at least ten times. The V and J genes are TRBV6-1 and TRBJ2-2; maybe TRBD1 (6 bases). Trimming took off 10 bases at V and 1 base at J, with 7 bases between the two ends. The CDR3 runs to 12 residues. Germline V gene data show CDR1 as MNHNS and CDR2 as SASEGT. The CDR3 here is CATRGNTGELFF. In DNA, the CDR3 is TGTGCCACCAGGGGGAACACCGGGGAGCTGTTTTTT.

This clonotype was recorded at least ten times. The rearrangement uses TRBV27 and TRBJ2-1; tentatively, D is TRBD1 (5 bases). The CDR3 sequence is 13 residues long. CDR1 and CDR2 (germline): MNHEY, SMNVEV (reference sequence). The V end lost 5 bases, the J end lost 7 bases, and 12 bases lay between the germline ends. The CDR3 here is CASSPPQVNEQFF. CDR3 DNA sequence: TGTGCCAGCAGTCCCCCACAGGTGAATGAGCAGTTCTTC.

The chain carries TRBV6-2 or TRBV6-3 and TRBJ2-2; D is undetermined. Germline CDR1 is MNHEY and CDR2 is SVGEGT. The CDR3 contains 14 residues. V lost 0 bases and J lost 4, with 6 bases in between. CDR3 residues: CASSYSILTGELFF. Here the CDR3 DNA reads TGTGCCAGCAGTTACTCGATCCTCACCGGGGAGCTGTTTTTT.

This clonotype was recorded at least ten times. This chain uses TRBV14 with TRBJ2-7; 8 positions agree with TRBD1. The CDR3 loop spans 17 amino acids. With V trimmed by 1 base and J by 8 bases, 16 bases remained unmatched. CDR1 and CDR2 (germline): SGHDN, FVKESK. CDR3: CASSQGRGAGGANKQYF. The CDR3 bases are TGTGCCAGCAGCCAAGGCCGCGGGGCAGGGGGCGCAAACAAGCAGTACTTC.

The table lists this clonotype with a few counts. The V and J genes are TRBV20-1 and TRBJ1-2; no reliable D call. Trimming cost V 7 bases and J 2 bases, with 14 bases left between them. The V gene's germline CDR1 is DFQATT and CDR2 SNEGSKA (reference sequence). This CDR3 spans 13 amino acids. This chain's CDR3 is CSGIGDSNYGYTF. The CDR3 DNA is TGCAGTGGAATCGGAGACTCGAACTATGGCTACACCTTC.

Regarding this clonotype: This may stem from a read error, because a much larger clone lies one nucleotide away. The gene calls are TRBV12-3 or TRBV12-4 and TRBJ2-1; 12 bases are a match to TRBD2. Near its end, the DNA agrees better with TRBJ2-7, so the J call may be wrong. The CDR3 is made up of 15 amino acids. This chain's CDR3 is CASRPGTSGFDEQYF. The CDR3 nucleotides are TGTGCCAGCAGACCCGGGACTAGCGGGTTCGATGAGCAGTACTTC.

As for this clonotype: A read error is the likely source, as a far larger clone sits one nucleotide away. The chain uses TRBV11-2 and TRBJ2-1; a weak D match, TRBD2 (5 bases). Germline CDR1 and CDR2: SGHAT and FQNNGV. The CDR3 loop spans 13 amino acids. V was clipped by 5 bases and J by 10 bases, with 15 bases between them. CDR3 bases: TGTGCCAGCAGCCAAAATGAGGTAGCGGAGCAGTTCTTC. Translation gives CASSQNEVAEQFF.

This clonotype was observed once. This could be a read error, since a much larger clone is one nucleotide away. V is TRBV30 and J is TRBJ1-1, with D perhaps matching TRBD1 (5 bases). Germline V lookup: CDR1 GTSNPN, CDR2 SVGIG (reference sequence). V was trimmed by 2 bases and J by 4 bases, leaving 23 bases between them. The CDR3 covers 17 residues. The CDR3: CAWSRWDATPGGTEAFF. CDR3 DNA: TGTGCCTGGAGTCGCTGGGACGCTACCCCTGGCGGCACTGAAGCTTTCTTT.

Many counts were recorded for this clonotype. The J gene is TRBJ2-3, the V gene TRBV11-2; 9 bases fit TRBD2. Looked up from germline, CDR1 is SGHAT and CDR2 is FQNNGV. V lost 1 base and J lost 6; bases outside the gene matches: 5. The CDR3 length is 15 residues. The CDR3 reads CASSLAGLAYDTQYF. The DNA for the CDR3 is TGTGCCAGCAGCTTAGCGGGACTAGCATATGATACGCAGTATTTT.

This clonotype has ten or more counts. At one of its ends the junction is not consistent with the germline gene, which may arise from a read error. The chain joins TRBV7-2 to TRBJ2-7; D is possibly TRBD1 (6 bases). Germline CDR1 is SGHTA and CDR2 is FQGNSA. The CDR3 contains 15 residues. The CDR3 nucleotides are TGTGCCAGCAGCTTAGGGCAGGGGAGCAACTACGAGCAATACTTC. Protein: CASSLGQGSNYEQYF.

The V gene is TRBV20-1, the J gene TRBJ2-7; tentatively, D is TRBD1 (6 bases). The length of the CDR3 is 11 residues. Germline lookup yields CDR1 DFQATT and CDR2 SNEGSKA (reference sequence). CDR3 DNA: TGCAGGGGGGCTGGAGGCTACGAGCAGTACTTC. It codes for CRGAGGYEQYF.

This clonotype came up many times. The junction differs from germline at one of its ends, possibly a read error. The chain joins TRBV28 to TRBJ2-7; D not resolved. The germline V gene encodes CDR1 MDHEN and CDR2 SYDVKM. The CDR3 is 14 residues long. The CDR3 loop reads CASSHLGSTYGQYF. The DNA for the CDR3 is TGTGCCAGCAGCCACCTCGGGTCAACCTACGGGCAGTACTTC.

Many counts were recorded for this clonotype. The chain has TRBV4-2 and TRBJ2-3; 8 nucleotides match TRBD2. This CDR3 spans 16 amino acids. Trimming took 5 bases from V and 5 from J; bases not matched to a gene: 12. The germline gives CDR1 LGHNA, CDR2 YNFKEQ. The CDR3 reads CASSTQSGSGIDTQYF. The CDR3 DNA reads as TGTGCCAGCAGCACACAAAGCGGGAGTGGAATAGATACGCAGTATTTT.

A few counts support this clonotype. The rearrangement uses TRBV6-1 and TRBJ1-5; D remains unclear. The CDR3 has 16 amino acids. Trimming pared 0 bases from V and 1 base from J, leaving 10 bases between. Germline V gene sequence: CDR1 MNHNS, CDR2 SASEGT. The CDR3 DNA reads as TGTGCCAGCAGTGAAGCATGGGTGGTCAGCAATCAGCCCCAGCATTTT. This gives the protein CASSEAWVVSNQPQHF.

This rearrangement joins TRBV10-3 to TRBJ2-1; D is tentatively TRBD1 or TRBD2 (5 bases each). V lost 0 bases to trimming and J lost 8 bases, with 14 bases between them. This CDR3 comprises 15 residues. Germline V gene data show CDR1 as ENHRY and CDR2 as SYGVKD. This chain's CDR3 is CAISESDSRGDEQFF. CDR3 DNA: TGTGCCATCAGTGAGTCGGATTCCCGAGGGGATGAGCAGTTCTTC.